The 31 T cell receptor beta chains given below trace back to one sample, sequenced in a study of vaccination effects on CD4 cells after COVID-19 (dated by TCRdb to between 2020 and 2023). The library was generated by the immunoSEQ multiplex PCR assay. The source is immuneACCESS, and TCRdb retained only in-frame sequences with V and J called. Part of the clones is not carried over; for the studies checked, unresolved V genes explain less than half of this, and the remainder is unexplained. Counted in this sample were 30,000 to 40,000 clones; about 80% of them appeared once. The biggest ten clones account for around 2% of the sample. The ViraFEST assay stimulated PBMC with viral peptide pools and then used TCR sequencing to identify antigen-specific CD4+ T cell clonotypes by expansion. After more than nine days of culture, CD4+ T cells were isolated with the EasySep CD4+ T cell isolation kit. Each participant got two doses of an mRNA SARS-CoV-2 vaccine, either BNT162b2 or mRNA-1273.

The antigens of these receptors remain unknown. Sequencing was performed on CD4+ T cells from PBMCs cultured with HCoV-NL63 spike peptides, taken after COVID-19 vaccination. The sample's cell subset or site label, in plain terms: HCoV-NL63 spike overlapping peptide pool stimulation. The receptors originated from a human donor who received a COVID-19 vaccine. Some clones in this sample may be carry-over from other donors' samples.

The chain combines TRBV5-6 with TRBJ2-5; TRBD2 is a possible D gene (6 bases). The CDR3 has 15 amino acids. The V and J ends lost 1 base and 2 bases respectively, with 12 bases between them. Germline CDR1 SGHDT, CDR2 YYEEEE. CDR3 residues: CASSLTGGPQETQYF. The CDR3 coding sequence is TGTGCCAGCAGCTTGACCGGGGGTCCTCAAGAGACCCAGTACTTC.

The chain uses TRBV18 and TRBJ1-5, with a possible D match to TRBD1 (6 bases). CDR3 length: 13 amino acids. The V gene lost 2 bases and the J gene lost 6 bases, with 8 bases spanning the gap. CDR1 is KGHSH, CDR2 LQKENI, per germline. CDR3 amino acids: CASSPGGAQPQHF. The CDR3 DNA sequence: TGTGCCAGCTCACCAGGGGGCGCTCAGCCCCAGCATTTT.

The CDR3 bases are TGCGCCAGCAGCATTTGGGACCCCGGCTCACAAAACACAGATACGCAGTATTTT. This sequence encodes CASSIWDPGSQNTDTQYF. The chain has TRBV4-1 and TRBJ2-3, with D tentatively TRBD1 or TRBD2 (5 bases each). Germline CDR1 reads MGHRA; CDR2 reads YSYEKL. The CDR3 loop spans 18 amino acids. The germline V and J ends were trimmed by 5 bases and 2 bases, with 23 bases remaining between them.

The chain recombines TRBV15 with TRBJ1-1; unclear D gene. Trimming pared 0 bases from V and 5 bases from J, leaving 10 bases between. This CDR3 is built from 14 residues. Per germline, CDR1 LNHNV and CDR2 YYDKDF (reference sequence). CDR3 sequence: CATSRDRVLTEAFF. As DNA, the CDR3 is TGTGCCACCAGCAGAGATAGGGTTCTAACTGAAGCTTTCTTT.

The genes are TRBV5-8 and TRBJ1-4; TRBD1 might be the D (6 bases). Germline lookup yields CDR1 SGHTS and CDR2 YDEGEE. This CDR3 has 14 residues. Trimming took 2 bases from V and 6 from J, leaving 11 bases between them. CDR3 sequence (DNA): TGTGCCAGCAGCTTTGGGGGCATGGATGAAAAACTGTTTTTT. Its translation is CASSFGGMDEKLFF.

The chain couples TRBV7-2 to TRBJ1-6; D perhaps matches TRBD1 (6 bases). The CDR3 covers 16 residues. In germline, CDR1 is SGHTA, CDR2 FQGNSA. Trimming left V 6 bases short and J 1 base short, with 13 bases between. CDR3 sequence (DNA): TGTGCCAGCAGTCAACGGCAGGGGTCCTATAATTCACCCCTCCACTTT. Translating it yields CASSQRQGSYNSPLHF.

The gene calls are TRBV7-8 and TRBJ1-3; tentatively, D is TRBD1 (6 bases). The V and J ends lost 5 bases and 5 bases respectively, with 13 bases between them. The CDR3 totals 14 residues. Germline V CDR1 and CDR2: SGHVS, FQNEAQ. Written as DNA, the CDR3 is TGTGCCAGCAGCGATCGGGGGGCTCGAAACACCATATATTTT. It codes for CASSDRGARNTIYF.

The chain couples TRBV4-3 to TRBJ1-1, with D perhaps matching TRBD1 (5 bases). The germline V gene encodes CDR1 LGHNA and CDR2 YSLEER. Trimming stripped 2 bases from V and 10 bases from J, with 14 bases between. The CDR3 totals 13 residues. The CDR3 here is CASSQSGASGAFF. The CDR3 coding sequence is TGCGCCAGCAGCCAATCCGGGGCGAGTGGAGCTTTCTTT.

This clone was seen a few times. V is TRBV7-3 and J is TRBJ2-1; D possibly corresponds to TRBD1 (6 bases). There are 14 residues in the CDR3. Germline CDR1 reads SGHTA; CDR2 reads FQGTGA. The ends were cut back, 2 bases at V and 3 bases at J, with 8 bases in the middle. The CDR3 coding sequence is TGTGCCAGCAGCTTAGACAGGTTCTACAATGAGCAGTTCTTC. Its protein is CASSLDRFYNEQFF.

The rearrangement uses TRBV6-5 and TRBJ1-5; 8 nucleotides match TRBD1. Germline-derived CDR1 and CDR2 are MNHEY and SVGAGI. The CDR3 loop spans 15 amino acids. V lost 5 bases to trimming and J lost 1 base; unmatched junction nucleotides: 4. CDR3 protein: CASSRQGQSNQPQHF. The CDR3 nucleotides are TGTGCCAGCAGTCGACAGGGGCAAAGCAATCAGCCCCAGCATTTT.

The chain joins TRBV6-5 to TRBJ2-5; no clear D gene. Trimming stripped 2 bases from V and 2 bases from J, with 12 bases between. This CDR3 has 15 residues. Germline assignment: CDR1 MNHEY and CDR2 SVGAGI. This chain's CDR3 is CASSYHIMRQETQYF. The CDR3 DNA sequence: TGTGCCAGCAGTTACCACATCATGAGGCAAGAGACCCAGTACTTC.

A single count supports this clone. The rearrangement joins TRBV19 to TRBJ2-3, with 12 nucleotides matching TRBD2. This CDR3 has 15 residues. Germline V gives CDR1 LNHDA, CDR2 SQIVND (reference sequence). After removal of 2 bases from V and 5 bases from J, the junction contained 2 bases not matched to a gene. The CDR3 reads CASSIQLAGGDTQYF. CDR3 nucleotide sequence: TGTGCCAGTAGTATACAACTAGCGGGGGGAGATACGCAGTATTTT.

The rearrangement uses TRBV29-1 and TRBJ1-1; D perhaps matches TRBD1 (6 bases). Trimming pared 7 bases from V and 6 bases from J, leaving 18 bases between. Germline V gene sequence: CDR1 SQVTM, CDR2 ANQGSEA. CDR3 length equals 13 residues. CDR3 nucleotide sequence: TGCAGCGGCTACAGGGAAACTCCCCCTGAAGCTTTCTTT. Its protein product is CSGYRETPPEAFF.

The V call is TRBV24-1, the J call TRBJ2-3, with 10 bases aligning to TRBD2. V dropped 0 bases and J dropped 4; count of bases not matched to a gene: 3. CDR1 and CDR2 from the germline V gene are KGHDR and SFDVKD. The CDR3 is 16 residues long. This CDR3 reads CATSDLSGGVPDTQYF. DNA of the CDR3: TGTGCCACCAGTGATTTGAGCGGGGGGGTACCAGATACGCAGTATTTT.

V usage is TRBV5-4 and J usage is TRBJ2-2; D not certain. Germline CDR1 and CDR2: SGHNT and YYREEE (reference sequence). The CDR3 contains 15 residues. Trimming took 4 bases from V and 2 from J, leaving 12 bases between them. This CDR3 is CASSGVPINTGELFF. As DNA, the CDR3 is TGTGCCAGCAGCGGGGTCCCCATAAACACCGGGGAGCTGTTTTTT.

The table lists this clone with a count of one. The chain employs TRBV28 and TRBJ2-3; D unresolved. The CDR3 extends over 11 amino acids. CDR1 and CDR2 (germline): MDHEN, SYDVKM. The V end was cut by 2 bases, the J end by 10 bases, with 7 bases between. CDR3 loop: CASSLQGSQYF. The CDR3 DNA sequence: TGTGCCAGCAGTTTACAAGGGTCGCAGTATTTT.

The V call is TRBV12-3 or TRBV12-4, the J call TRBJ1-3, with unresolved D. Trimming cost V 8 bases and J 2 bases, with 7 bases left between them. The CDR3 is 12 amino acids. CDR3 nucleotides: TGTGCCAGCGGGCCCGCTGGAAACACCATATATTTT. Its protein product is CASGPAGNTIYF.

This rearrangement joins TRBV6-2 or TRBV6-3 to TRBJ2-2; 7 nucleotides agree with TRBD2. This CDR3 region has 14 residues. Per germline, CDR1 MNHEY and CDR2 SVGEGT. V trimming: 4 bases; J trimming: 7 bases; junction bases outside the gene matches: 6. CDR3 DNA sequence: TGTGCCAGCAGTTTTCTAGCGGAGAGCGGGGAGCTGTTTTTT. This codes for CASSFLAESGELFF.

The table lists this clone with a few counts. The gene calls are TRBV3-1 (or the pseudogene TRBV3-2) and TRBJ1-2; D remains unclear. Germline V gene lookup returns CDR1 LGHDT and CDR2 YNNKEL (reference sequence). This CDR3 is 11 amino acids long. Trimming stripped 1 base from V and 5 bases from J, with 2 bases between. The CDR3 sequence: CASSQGYGYTF. CDR3 nucleotide sequence: TGTGCCAGCAGCCAAGGGTATGGCTACACCTTC.

The chain links TRBV15 to TRBJ1-2, with a tentative D call TRBD1 (6 bases). The CDR3 totals 14 residues. Germline loops: CDR1 LNHNV, CDR2 YYDKDF (reference sequence). Trimming removed 0 bases at V and 8 bases at J, with 13 bases between. CDR3 coding DNA: TGTGCCACCAGCAGAGATGGCGTAGGGGGGGGCTACACCTTC. The encoded protein is CATSRDGVGGGYTF.

The chain combines TRBV11-2 with TRBJ1-2; 7 nucleotides line up with TRBD1. After removal of 1 base from V and 2 bases from J, the junction contained 7 bases not matched to a gene. Germline CDR1 and CDR2: SGHAT and FQNNGV. The length of the CDR3 is 16 residues. The CDR3 sequence: CASSLGPQGVNYGYTF. As DNA, the CDR3 is TGTGCCAGCAGCTTAGGCCCCCAGGGGGTAAACTATGGCTACACCTTC.

The V gene is TRBV3-1 (or the pseudogene TRBV3-2), the J gene TRBJ1-2, with 7 bases fitting TRBD1. Per the germline V gene, CDR1 is LGHDT and CDR2 is YNNKEL (reference sequence). With V trimmed by 2 bases and J by 4 bases, 7 bases remained unmatched. The CDR3 is made up of 15 amino acids. In DNA, the CDR3 is TGTGCCAGCAGCCAATCAGGGGGGGACAGCTATGGCTACACCTTC. Amino acids: CASSQSGGDSYGYTF.

This clone was observed a single time. The rearrangement joins TRBV19 to TRBJ1-2, with D perhaps matching TRBD1 (6 bases). This CDR3 is 13 amino acids long. V shed 3 bases and J shed 8 bases, with 13 bases lying between them. CDR1 and CDR2 from the germline V gene are LNHDA and SQIVND (reference sequence). DNA of the CDR3: TGTGCCAGTAGTATGACGGGGGCGCAGGGCTACACCTTC. Amino acids: CASSMTGAQGYTF. Full variable domain (rest looked up from reference TRBV19 and TRBJ1-2): DGGITQSPKYLFRKEGQNVTLSCEQNLNHDAMYWYRQDPGQGLRLIYYSQIVNDFQKGDIAEGYSVSREKKESFPLTVTSAQKNPTAFYLCASSMTGAQGYTFGSGTRLTVV.

The V and J genes are TRBV5-1 and TRBJ1-3, with D unresolved. Trimming stripped 1 base from V and 0 bases from J, with 8 bases between. The germline gives CDR1 SGHRS, CDR2 YFSETQ. The CDR3 length is 15 residues. The DNA for the CDR3 is TGCGCCAGCAGCTTGCGGGTTCCCTCTGGAAACACCATATATTTT. This gives the protein CASSLRVPSGNTIYF.

The chain employs TRBV24-1 and TRBJ2-3; no definite D call. The CDR3 spans 12 residues. Germline values: CDR1 KGHDR, CDR2 SFDVKD. The V and J ends lost 9 bases and 4 bases respectively, with 10 bases between them. Here the CDR3 DNA reads TGTGCCACCGGCCGTCAGGCAGATACGCAGTATTTT. This sequence encodes CATGRQADTQYF.

The table lists this clone with a count of one. The J gene is TRBJ1-5, the V gene TRBV7-3; D gene unclear. The CDR3 spans 13 residues. The V end was cut by 3 bases, the J end by 7 bases, with 10 bases between. Germline values: CDR1 SGHTA, CDR2 FQGTGA. In nucleotides, the CDR3 is TGTGCCAGCAGCTTCCAACCAGGCCAGCCCCAGCATTTT. It specifies CASSFQPGQPQHF.

The gene calls are TRBV5-1 and TRBJ1-3, with no clear D. There are 15 residues in the CDR3. V dropped 1 base and J dropped 0 bases, with 8 bases sitting between them. Looked up from germline, CDR1 is SGHRS and CDR2 is YFSETQ. The CDR3 coding sequence is TGCGCCAGCAGCTTGATACCTGTCTCTGGAAACACCATATATTTT. This translates into CASSLIPVSGNTIYF.

The genes are TRBV19 and TRBJ1-5; 8 bases align to TRBD1. The CDR3 runs 13 residues. V shed 4 bases and J 7 bases; nucleotides not matched to a gene: 3. Germline V gene data show CDR1 as LNHDA and CDR2 as SQIVND (reference sequence). The CDR3 sequence is CASSTQGGQPQHF. DNA for the CDR3: TGTGCCAGTAGTACACAGGGGGGCCAGCCCCAGCATTTT.

The CDR3 protein is CASSGRATLSGNTIYF. CDR3 nucleotide sequence: TGTGCCAGCAGTGGGCGGGCCACTCTCTCTGGAAACACCATATATTTT. The V call is TRBV6-1, the J call TRBJ1-3; D remains unclear. Per germline, CDR1 MNHNS and CDR2 SASEGT. This CDR3 comprises 16 residues. The V end lost 4 bases, the J end lost 0 bases, and 13 bases lay between the germline ends.

The gene calls are TRBV6-5 and TRBJ1-1; the D is unclear. Between the trimmed V and J ends, which lost 4 bases and 0 bases, there was a span of 12 bases. This CDR3 spans 15 amino acids. CDR1 is MNHEY and CDR2 is SVGAGI in the germline V gene. CDR3 in amino acids: CASSSLSRMNTEAFF. CDR3 bases: TGTGCCAGCAGTTCTTTGTCCAGAATGAACACTGAAGCTTTCTTT.

This chain joins TRBV7-8 and TRBJ2-2; TRBD2 matches 9 bases. The ends lost 2 bases at V and 7 bases at J; junction bases unmatched: 8. CDR1 and CDR2 from the germline V gene are SGHVS and FQNEAQ. This CDR3 spans 16 amino acids. In nucleotides, the CDR3 is TGTGCCAGCAGCTTAAAGGCGGGGGGGCCGGGCGGGGAGCTGTTTTTT. Translation: CASSLKAGGPGGELFF.